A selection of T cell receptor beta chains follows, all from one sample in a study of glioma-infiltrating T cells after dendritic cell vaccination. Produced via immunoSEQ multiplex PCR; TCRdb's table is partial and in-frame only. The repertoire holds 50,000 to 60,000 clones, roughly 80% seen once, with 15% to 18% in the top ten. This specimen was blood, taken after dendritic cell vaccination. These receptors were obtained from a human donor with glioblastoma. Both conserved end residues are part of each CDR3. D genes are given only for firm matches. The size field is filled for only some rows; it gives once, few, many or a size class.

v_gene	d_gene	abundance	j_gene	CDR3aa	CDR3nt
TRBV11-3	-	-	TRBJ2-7	CASSLGAGTHYEQYF	TGTGCCAGCAGCTTGGGAGCCGGGACTCACTACGAGCAGTACTTC
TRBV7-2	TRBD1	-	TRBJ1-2	CASSSRTGLGYTF	TGTGCCAGCAGCTCAAGGACAGGGCTCGGCTACACCTTC
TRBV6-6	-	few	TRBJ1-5	CASSYSIRLGNQPQHF	TGTGCCAGCAGTTACTCGATCAGGTTGGGCAATCAGCCCCAGCATTTT
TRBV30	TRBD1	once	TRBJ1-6	CALGTGPGSYNSPLHF	TGTGCCTTGGGGACAGGGCCCGGCTCCTATAATTCACCCCTCCACTTT
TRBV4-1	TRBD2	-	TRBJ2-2	CASARVIAGTNTGELFF	TGCGCCAGCGCCAGGGTTATAGCGGGTACGAACACCGGGGAGCTGTTTTTT
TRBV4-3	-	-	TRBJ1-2	CASSQDNGYGYTF	TGCGCCAGCAGCCAGGACAACGGCTATGGCTACACCTTC
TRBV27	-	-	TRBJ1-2	CASSPRRSSSGVDYGYTF	TGTGCCAGCAGTCCTAGGCGATCTTCAAGTGGCGTGGACTATGGCTACACCTTC
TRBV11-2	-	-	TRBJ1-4	CASSSQGSANEKLFF	TGTGCCAGCAGCTCACAGGGATCGGCTAATGAAAAACTGTTTTTT
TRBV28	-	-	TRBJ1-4	CATTEGRSNEKLFF	TGTGCCACCACAGAGGGGAGGTCTAATGAAAAACTGTTTTTT
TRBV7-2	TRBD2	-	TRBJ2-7	CASSLVGGDYEQYF	TGTGCCAGCAGCTTGGTTGGGGGGGACTACGAGCAGTACTTC
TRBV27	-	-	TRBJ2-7	CASSLGGAGYEQYF	TGTGCCAGCAGTTTGGGGGGGGCGGGCTACGAGCAGTACTTC
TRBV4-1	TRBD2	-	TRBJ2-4	CASSQLERGGRDKNIQYF	TGCGCCAGCAGCCAACTTGAGCGGGGGGGCCGGGACAAAAACATTCAGTACTTC
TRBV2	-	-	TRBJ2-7	CASSRRDGRSSYEQYF	TGTGCCAGCAGTCGGCGGGACGGGCGAAGCTCCTACGAGCAGTACTTC
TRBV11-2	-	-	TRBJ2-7	CASRDKVYDLEQYF	TGTGCCAGCAGAGACAAGGTTTACGATTTAGAGCAGTACTTC
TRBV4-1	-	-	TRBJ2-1	CASSQVGNEQFF	TGCGCCAGCAGCCAAGTCGGCAATGAGCAGTTCTTC
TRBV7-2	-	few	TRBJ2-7	CASSSAGFWYF	TGTGCCAGCAGCTCTGCGGGGTTCTGGTACTTC
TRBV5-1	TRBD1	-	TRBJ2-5	CASSTRQGKGETQYF	TGCGCCAGCAGCACCCGACAGGGAAAGGGAGAGACCCAGTACTTC
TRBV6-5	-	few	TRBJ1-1	CASTRRSTNTEAFF	TGTGCCAGCACCCGGCGGTCAACGAACACTGAAGCTTTCTTT
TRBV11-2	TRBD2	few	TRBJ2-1	CASSGTSSDEQFF	TGTGCCAGCAGCGGGACTAGTAGTGATGAGCAGTTCTTC
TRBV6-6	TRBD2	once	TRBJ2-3	CASVAGATGDTQYF	TGTGCCAGTGTAGCGGGGGCGACGGGAGATACGCAGTATTTT
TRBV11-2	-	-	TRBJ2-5	CASSSDRQETQYF	TGTGCCAGCAGCTCGGACAGACAAGAGACCCAGTACTTC
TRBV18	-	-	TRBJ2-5	CASSPRGQSQETQYF	TGTGCCAGCTCACCGCGCGGCCAAAGCCAAGAGACCCAGTACTTC
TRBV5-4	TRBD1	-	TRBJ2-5	CASRSGTGVETQYF	TGTGCCAGCAGATCCGGGACAGGGGTCGAGACCCAGTACTTC
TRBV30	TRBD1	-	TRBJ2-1	CAWSVQGPGNEQFF	TGTGCCTGGAGTGTACAGGGGCCCGGCAATGAGCAGTTCTTC
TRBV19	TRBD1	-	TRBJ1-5	CASSIDRGYQPQHF	TGTGCCAGTAGTATCGACAGGGGATATCAGCCCCAGCATTTT
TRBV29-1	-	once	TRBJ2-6	CSVDSTSGANVLTF	TGCAGCGTGGACAGTACCTCTGGGGCCAACGTCCTGACTTTC
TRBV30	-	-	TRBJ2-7	CAWRNRAESSYEQYF	TGTGCCTGGAGGAACAGGGCGGAGAGCTCCTACGAGCAGTACTTC
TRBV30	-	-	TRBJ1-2	CAWSVGDGYTF	TGTGCCTGGAGTGTAGGGGATGGCTACACCTTC
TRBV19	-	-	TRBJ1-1	CASSPDTEAFF	TGTGCCAGTAGTCCGGACACTGAAGCTTTCTTT
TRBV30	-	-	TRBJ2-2	CAWGRGTNTGELFF	TGTGCCTGGGGAAGGGGGACGAACACCGGGGAGCTGTTTTTT
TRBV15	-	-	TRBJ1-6	CATGRENSPLHF	TGTGCCACCGGGAGGGAGAATTCACCCCTCCACTTT
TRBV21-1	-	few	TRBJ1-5	CASSKFFLEVRDQPQHF	TGTGCCAGCAGCAAATTCTTTCTGGAAGTGCGGGATCAGCCCCAGCATTTT
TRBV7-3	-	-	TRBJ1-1	CASSLTANTEAFF	TGTGCCAGCAGCTTAACGGCGAACACTGAAGCTTTCTTT